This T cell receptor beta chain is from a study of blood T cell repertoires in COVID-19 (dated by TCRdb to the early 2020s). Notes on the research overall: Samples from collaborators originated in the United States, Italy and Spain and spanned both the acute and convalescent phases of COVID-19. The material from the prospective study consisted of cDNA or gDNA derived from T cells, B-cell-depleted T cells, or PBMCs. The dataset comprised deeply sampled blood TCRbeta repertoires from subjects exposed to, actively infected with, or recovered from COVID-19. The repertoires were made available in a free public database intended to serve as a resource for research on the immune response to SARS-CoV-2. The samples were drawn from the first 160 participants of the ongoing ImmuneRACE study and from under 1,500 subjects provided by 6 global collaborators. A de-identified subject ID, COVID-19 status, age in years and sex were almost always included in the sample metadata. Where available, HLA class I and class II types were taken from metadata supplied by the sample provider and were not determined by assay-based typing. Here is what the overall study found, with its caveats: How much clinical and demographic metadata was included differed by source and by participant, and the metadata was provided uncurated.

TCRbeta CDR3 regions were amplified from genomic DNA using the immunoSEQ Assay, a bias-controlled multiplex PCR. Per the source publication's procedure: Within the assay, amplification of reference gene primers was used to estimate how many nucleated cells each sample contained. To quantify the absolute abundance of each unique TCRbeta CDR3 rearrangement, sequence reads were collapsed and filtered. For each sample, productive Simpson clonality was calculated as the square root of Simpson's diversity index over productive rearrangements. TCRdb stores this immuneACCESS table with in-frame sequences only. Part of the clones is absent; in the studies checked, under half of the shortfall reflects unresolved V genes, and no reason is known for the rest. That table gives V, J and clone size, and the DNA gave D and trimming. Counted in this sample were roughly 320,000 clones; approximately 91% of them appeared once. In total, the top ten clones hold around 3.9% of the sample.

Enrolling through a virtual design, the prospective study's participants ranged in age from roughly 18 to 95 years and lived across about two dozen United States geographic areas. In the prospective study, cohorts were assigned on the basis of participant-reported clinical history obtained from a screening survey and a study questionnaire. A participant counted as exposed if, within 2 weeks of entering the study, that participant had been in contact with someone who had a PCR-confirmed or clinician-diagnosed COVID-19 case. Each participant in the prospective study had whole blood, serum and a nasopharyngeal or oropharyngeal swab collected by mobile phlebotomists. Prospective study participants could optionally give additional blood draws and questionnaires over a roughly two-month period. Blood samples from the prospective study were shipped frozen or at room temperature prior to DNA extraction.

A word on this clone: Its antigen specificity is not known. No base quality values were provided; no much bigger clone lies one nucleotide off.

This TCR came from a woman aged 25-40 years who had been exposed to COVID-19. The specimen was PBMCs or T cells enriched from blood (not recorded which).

This receptor has the CDR3 CASSPKGASLDEQYF. The nucleotide sequence reads as follows: TGTGCCAGCTCACCGAAGGGGGCTAGTCTAGACGAGCAGTACTTC. The rearrangement joined TRBV18 to TRBJ2-7, and 7 junctional nucleotides match TRBD1. Trimming takes 3 bases off V and 5 bases off J; junction bases not matched to a gene: 10. CDR1 and CDR2 are drawn from the germline V gene: KGHSH, LQKENI. The CDR3 measures 15 amino acids from cysteine to phenylalanine. Only the CDR3 part of the read is kept: 45 bases, read in frame from the first base. Supplemented by the reference TRBV18 and TRBJ2-7 proteins around the CDR3, the complete variable domain is NAGVMQNPRHLVRRRGQEARLRCSPMKGHSHVYWYRQLPEEGLKFMVYLQKENIIDESGMPKERFSAEFPKEGPSILRIQQVVRGDSAAYFCASSPKGASLDEQYFGPGTRLTVT.